The subject of this entry is one T cell receptor beta chain. What it binds is not known. This entry belongs to a study of CD8 T cells in Susac syndrome. Blood CD8+ and CD4+ T cells underwent high-throughput TCR beta sequencing. The authors negatively isolated CD8+ and CD4+ T cells and FACS-enriched TEMRA cells. The CDR3 spans 15 residues. CDR1 is SGDLS, CDR2 YYNGEE, per germline. Trimming stripped 0 bases from V and 4 bases from J, with 11 bases between. Random hexamers were used to reverse transcribe the RNA input (0.5 to 1 ug). Coverage of TCR beta CDR3 amplification by immunoSEQ multiplex PCR extended to 54 Vbeta and 13 Jbeta. TCRdb independently ran MiXCR on the immunoSEQ multiplex PCR reads; one entry per CDR3 protein. The sample contains over 300,000 distinct CDR3 sequences, just over 90% of which appear only once. Study-wide results and limits: Individuals included in the TCR sequencing and HLA analysis were acknowledged by the study to be relatively few in number.

The chain uses TRBV9 and TRBJ2-1, with TRBD2 as a possible D gene (6 bases). The sequence came from a human donor with multiple sclerosis. The source material was CD4+ T cells from PBMCs. CDR3 protein: CASSVGADYYNEQFF. The CDR3 DNA is TGTGCCAGCAGCGTAGGAGCGGACTATTACAATGAGCAGTTCTTC.